The rows below give T cell receptor beta chains drawn from one sample of a study of Ad26.COV2.S vaccination and SARS-CoV-2 variants. Here immunoSEQ multiplex PCR was the method, and the copy in TCRdb shows in-frame clones only, minus some. The sample lists 300,000 to 350,000 clones, around 89% occurring once. Source: peripheral blood, taken in a trial of Ad26.COV2.S vaccine versus placebo. These receptors all stem from a person aged 18 to 59 who received the Ad26.COV2.S COVID-19 vaccine or a placebo. Each CDR3 is given without its conserved first and last residue.

v_gene	j_gene	CDR3aa
TRBV6-6	TRBJ2-5	ASSYSGVQETQY
TRBV30	TRBJ1-1	AWSRGTGGGSEAF
TRBV3-1/TRBV3-2	TRBJ2-4	ASSPEFTEDGGRNIQY
TRBV5-1	TRBJ2-6	ASSLDQGSAGANVLT
TRBV11-3	TRBJ2-5	ASSFGPTGGETQY
TRBV11-2	TRBJ2-7	ASSLEGISSYEQY
TRBV12-3/TRBV12-4	TRBJ2-7	ASSFFGPDEQY
TRBV19	TRBJ1-1	ASSRIAEQGGSEAF
TRBV7-2	TRBJ1-1	ASSLDRGLTEAF
TRBV7-2	TRBJ1-2	ASSPKDNYGYT